These 12 T cell receptor beta chains came from one sample sequenced in a study of CD8 T cells in Susac syndrome. The authors reverse transcribed roughly 0.5 to 1 ug RNA with random hexamers. TCRdb redid the calling of the immunoSEQ multiplex PCR reads with MiXCR, one entry per CDR3 protein. The sample holds 100,000 to 150,000 distinct CDR3 sequences; roughly 93% are singletons and the top ten take approximately 0.31%. Sequencing was done on a sample of CD8+ T cells from PBMCs. The receptors were sampled from a human donor with multiple sclerosis.

The chain recombines TRBV6-2 or TRBV6-3 with TRBJ2-3, with D perhaps assigned TRBD1 or TRBD2 (5 bases each). The V gene lost 2 bases and the J gene lost 6 bases, with 9 bases spanning the gap. Germline-derived CDR1 and CDR2 are MNHEY and SVGEGT. The CDR3 extends over 13 amino acids. CDR3 coding DNA: TGTGCCAGCAGTTACCGAGGGGAGGATACGCAGTATTTT. This translates into CASSYRGEDTQYF.

This chain connects TRBV25-1 to TRBJ2-1; D may correspond to TRBD1 or TRBD2 (5 bases each). V lost 6 bases to trimming and J lost 8 bases, with 14 bases between them. The CDR3 runs 13 residues. CDR1 MGHDK and CDR2 SYGVNS come from the germline V gene. The DNA of the CDR3 is TGTGCCAGCAGCGAAGGGGCCGGGGATGAGCAGTTCTTC. Translation: CASSEGAGDEQFF.

The chain joins TRBV7-3 to TRBJ2-7, with a possible D match to TRBD2 (6 bases). The ends were cut back, 3 bases at V and 5 bases at J, with 14 bases in the middle. Germline V gene data show CDR1 as SGHTA and CDR2 as FQGTGA. This CDR3 spans 14 amino acids. The CDR3 loop reads CASSFGGSSHEQYF. In DNA form, the CDR3 reads TGTGCCAGCAGCTTTGGAGGGAGTTCCCACGAGCAGTACTTC.

This chain connects TRBV7-9 to TRBJ2-7; perhaps TRBD1 as D (7 bases). Trimming removed 5 bases from V and 5 bases from J, with 13 bases in between. Germline V gene lookup returns CDR1 SEHNR and CDR2 FQNEAQ (reference sequence). This CDR3 comprises 13 residues. The CDR3 sequence is CASSPTRGDEQYV. The CDR3 coding sequence is TGTGCCAGCAGCCCCACCAGGGGGGACGAGCAGTACGTC.

J is TRBJ2-7 and V is TRBV19; 10 bases agree with TRBD1. Germline-derived CDR1 and CDR2 are LNHDA and SQIVND (reference sequence). This CDR3 comprises 13 residues. V gave up 6 bases and J gave up 3 bases; unmatched junction bases: 2. CDR3: CASRRDRGYEQYF. The CDR3 DNA reads TGTGCCAGTAGAAGGGACAGGGGCTACGAGCAGTACTTC. Based on the CDR3 plus reference TRBV19 and TRBJ2-7, the full variable domain is DGGITQSPKYLFRKEGQNVTLSCEQNLNHDAMYWYRQDPGQGLRLIYYSQIVNDFQKGDIAEGYSVSREKKESFPLTVTSAQKNPTAFYLCASRRDRGYEQYFGPGTRLTVT.

The chain links TRBV7-8 to TRBJ2-7; no clear D gene. Germline CDR1 is SGHVS and CDR2 is FQNEAQ. This CDR3 comprises 13 residues. Trimming took 5 bases from V and 3 from J, leaving 11 bases between them. CDR3 in DNA: TGTGCCAGCAGCAATGGCAGGAGCTACGAGCAGTACGTC. Amino acid sequence: CASSNGRSYEQYV.

The gene calls are TRBV5-4 and TRBJ2-7; tentatively, D is TRBD1 (7 bases). V was clipped by 3 bases and J by 3 bases, with 13 bases between them. The CDR3 has 14 amino acids. Germline V gene sequence: CDR1 SGHNT, CDR2 YYREEE (reference sequence). This chain's CDR3 is CASSSRGVVYEQYV. In DNA form, the CDR3 reads TGTGCCAGCAGCTCCAGGGGGGTTGTCTACGAGCAGTACGTC.

The chain joins TRBV29-1 to TRBJ2-1, with TRBD1 matching 7 bases. CDR3 length equals 15 residues. Per the germline V gene, CDR1 is SQVTM and CDR2 is ANQGSEA. Trimming took 8 bases from V and 4 from J; bases not matched to a gene: 14. The DNA for the CDR3 is TGCAGCACGAAAAATAGGGACAGCATATACAATGAGCAGTTCTTC. Protein sequence: CSTKNRDSIYNEQFF.

This chain uses TRBV11-3 with TRBJ2-7; D ambiguous. Germline loops: CDR1 SGHNT, CDR2 YENEEA. Trimming shortened V by 5 bases and J by 4 bases, and 12 bases separated the two germline ends. The CDR3 covers 13 residues. The CDR3 DNA sequence: TGTGCCAGCAGCCCCAGCTGGTTTTACGAGCAGTACGTC. This translates into CASSPSWFYEQYV.

The chain has TRBV7-9 and TRBJ1-5; perhaps TRBD1 as D (5 bases). CDR3 length: 15 amino acids. Germline CDR1 and CDR2: SEHNR and FQNEAQ (reference sequence). Trimming pared 3 bases from V and 3 bases from J, leaving 12 bases between. The CDR3 is CASSFGGNPNQPQHF. CDR3 in DNA: TGTGCCAGCAGCTTCGGGGGAAACCCCAATCAGCCCCAGCATTTT.

This chain connects TRBV15 to TRBJ2-3, with D uncertain. With 3 bases removed from V and 0 bases from J, the gap between germline ends came to 7 bases. CDR3 size: 14 residues. CDR1 and CDR2 (germline): LNHNV, YYDKDF (reference sequence). CDR3 region: CATSRTVSTDTQYF. The CDR3 region has the DNA TGTGCCACCAGCAGGACTGTAAGCACAGATACGCAGTATTTT.

The rearrangement uses TRBV12-5 and TRBJ1-1; 7 positions match TRBD1. The CDR3 loop spans 14 amino acids. With 7 bases clipped from V and 2 bases from J, the junction kept 7 bases outside the gene matches. CDR1 and CDR2 from the germline V gene are LGHNT and FRNRAP. CDR3 DNA: TGTGCTAGTGAGGGGGCAGGGCGAAACACTGAAGCTTTCTTT. Its protein is CASEGAGRNTEAFF.